Here is one T cell receptor beta chain with its context. The length of the CDR3 is 15 residues. Germline CDR1 is MGHRA and CDR2 is YSYEKL. V was trimmed by 0 bases and J by 0 bases, leaving 8 bases between them. In the authors' workflow: It was from reference gene primer amplification that nucleated cell counts were estimated. TCRdb's copy holds only in-frame clones and misses some; the assay was immunoSEQ multiplex PCR. Clonal size and the V and J genes are those of that table, whereas D and trimming came from the DNA. The sample holds about 16,000 clones, approximately 84% seen once. The sample belongs to a study of blood T cell repertoires in COVID-19. Background on the study: Sites across the United States, Italy and Spain contributed samples from acute and convalescent COVID-19.

This chain joins TRBV4-1 and TRBJ1-1; no firm D call. The source is a human donor with active COVID-19. The donor label of this sample is uncertain. The sample comprised peripheral blood. This CDR3 reads CASSQDESLNTEAFF. The CDR3 bases are TGCGCCAGCAGCCAAGATGAGAGCCTGAACACTGAAGCTTTCTTT.